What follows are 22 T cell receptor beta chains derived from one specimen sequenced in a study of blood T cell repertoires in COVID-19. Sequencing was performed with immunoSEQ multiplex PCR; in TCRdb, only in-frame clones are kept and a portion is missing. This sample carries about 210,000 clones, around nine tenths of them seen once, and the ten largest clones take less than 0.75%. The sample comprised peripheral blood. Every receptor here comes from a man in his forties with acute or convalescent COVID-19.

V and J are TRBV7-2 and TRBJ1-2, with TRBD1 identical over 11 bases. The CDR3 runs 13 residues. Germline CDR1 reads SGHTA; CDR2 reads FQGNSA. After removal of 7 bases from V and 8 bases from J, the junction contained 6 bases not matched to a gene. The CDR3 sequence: CASTQDRGRGYTF. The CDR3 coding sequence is TGTGCCAGCACCCAGGACAGGGGGCGCGGCTACACCTTC. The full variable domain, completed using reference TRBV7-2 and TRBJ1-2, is GAGVSQSPSNKVTEKGKDVELRCDPISGHTALYWYRQSLGQGLEFLIYFQGNSAPDKSGLPSDRFSAERTGGSVSTLTIQRTQQEDSAVYLCASTQDRGRGYTFGSGTRLTVV.

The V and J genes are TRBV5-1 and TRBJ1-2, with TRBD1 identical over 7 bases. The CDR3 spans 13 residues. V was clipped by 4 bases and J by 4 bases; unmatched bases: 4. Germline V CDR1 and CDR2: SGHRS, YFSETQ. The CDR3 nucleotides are TGCGCCAGCAGCGGCGAGGGGGCCTATGGCTACACCTTC. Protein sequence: CASSGEGAYGYTF.

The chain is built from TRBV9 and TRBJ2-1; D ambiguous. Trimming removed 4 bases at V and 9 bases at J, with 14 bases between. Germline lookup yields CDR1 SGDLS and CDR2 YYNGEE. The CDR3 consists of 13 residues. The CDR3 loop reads CASSLEPATEQFF. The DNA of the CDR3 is TGTGCCAGCAGCCTTGAGCCTGCTACTGAGCAGTTCTTC.

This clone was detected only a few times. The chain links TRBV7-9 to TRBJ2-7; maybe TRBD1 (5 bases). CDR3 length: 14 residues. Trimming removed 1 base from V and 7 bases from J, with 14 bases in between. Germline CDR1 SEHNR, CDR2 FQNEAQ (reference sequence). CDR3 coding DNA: TGTGCCAGCAGCTTAGGGGCAGGGTTCGGGGAGCAGTACTTC. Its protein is CASSLGAGFGEQYF.

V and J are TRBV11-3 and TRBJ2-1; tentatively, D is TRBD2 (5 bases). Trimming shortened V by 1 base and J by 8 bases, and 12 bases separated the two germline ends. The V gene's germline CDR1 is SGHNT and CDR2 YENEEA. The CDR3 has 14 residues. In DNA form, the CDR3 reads TGTGCCAGCAGCTTAGGCACAGAGAGGGATGAGCAGTTCTTC. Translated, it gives CASSLGTERDEQFF.

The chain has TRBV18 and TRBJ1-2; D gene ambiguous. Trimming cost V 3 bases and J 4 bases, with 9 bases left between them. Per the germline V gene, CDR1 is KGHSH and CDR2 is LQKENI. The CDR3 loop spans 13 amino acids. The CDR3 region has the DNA TGTGCCAGCTCACCCGAGGATTTCTATGGCTACACCTTC. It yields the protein CASSPEDFYGYTF.

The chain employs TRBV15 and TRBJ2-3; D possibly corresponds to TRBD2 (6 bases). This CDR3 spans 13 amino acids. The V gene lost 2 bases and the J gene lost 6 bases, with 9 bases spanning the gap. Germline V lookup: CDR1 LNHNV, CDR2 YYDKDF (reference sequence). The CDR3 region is CATSRNLADTQYF. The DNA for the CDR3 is TGTGCCACCAGCAGAAACCTAGCGGATACGCAGTATTTT.

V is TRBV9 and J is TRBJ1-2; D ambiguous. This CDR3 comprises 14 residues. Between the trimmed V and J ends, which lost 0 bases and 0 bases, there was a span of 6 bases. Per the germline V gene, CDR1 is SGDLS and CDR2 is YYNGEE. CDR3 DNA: TGTGCCAGCAGCGTAGCTGAGGCTAACTATGGCTACACCTTC. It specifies CASSVAEANYGYTF. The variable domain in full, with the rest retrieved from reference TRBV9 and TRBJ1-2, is DSGVTQTPKHLITATGQRVTLRCSPRSGDLSVYWYQQSLDQGLQFLIQYYNGEERAKGNILERFSAQQFPDLHSELNLSSLELGDSALYFCASSVAEANYGYTFGSGTRLTVV.

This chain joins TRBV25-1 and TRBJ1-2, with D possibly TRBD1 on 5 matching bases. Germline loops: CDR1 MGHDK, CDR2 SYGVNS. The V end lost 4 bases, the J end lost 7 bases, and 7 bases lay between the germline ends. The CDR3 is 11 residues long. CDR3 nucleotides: TGTGCCAGCAGTGCAAGGGGTGGCTACACCTTC. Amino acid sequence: CASSARGGYTF.

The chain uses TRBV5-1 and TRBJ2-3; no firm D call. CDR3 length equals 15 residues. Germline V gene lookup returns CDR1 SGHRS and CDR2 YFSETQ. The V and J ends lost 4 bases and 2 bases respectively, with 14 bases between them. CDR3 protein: CASSPLVGATDTQYF. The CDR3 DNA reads TGCGCCAGCAGCCCCCTCGTCGGAGCCACAGATACGCAGTATTTT.

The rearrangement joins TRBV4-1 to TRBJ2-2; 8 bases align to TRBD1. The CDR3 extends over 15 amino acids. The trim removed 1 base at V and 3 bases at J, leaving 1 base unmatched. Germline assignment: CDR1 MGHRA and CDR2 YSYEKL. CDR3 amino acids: CASSQVQGDTGELFF. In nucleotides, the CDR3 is TGCGCCAGCAGCCAAGTACAGGGGGACACCGGGGAGCTGTTTTTT.

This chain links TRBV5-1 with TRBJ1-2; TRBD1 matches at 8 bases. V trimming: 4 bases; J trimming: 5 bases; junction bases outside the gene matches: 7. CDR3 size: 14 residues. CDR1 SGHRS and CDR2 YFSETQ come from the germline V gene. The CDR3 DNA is TGCGCCAGCAGCGAAGGACAGGGAGGGTATGGCTACACCTTC. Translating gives CASSEGQGGYGYTF.

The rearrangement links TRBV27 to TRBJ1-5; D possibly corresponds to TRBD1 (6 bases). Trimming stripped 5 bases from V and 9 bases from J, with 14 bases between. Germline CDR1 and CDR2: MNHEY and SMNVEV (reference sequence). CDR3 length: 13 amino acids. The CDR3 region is CASSRGGGGPQHF. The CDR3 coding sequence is TGTGCCAGCAGTCGCGGGGGAGGGGGGCCCCAGCATTTT.

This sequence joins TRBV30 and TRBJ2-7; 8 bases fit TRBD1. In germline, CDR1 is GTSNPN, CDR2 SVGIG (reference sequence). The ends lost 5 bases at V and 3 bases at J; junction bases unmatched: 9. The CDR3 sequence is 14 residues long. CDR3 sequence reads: CAWALGQGHYEQYF. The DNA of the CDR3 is TGTGCCTGGGCCCTCGGACAGGGACACTACGAGCAGTACTTC.

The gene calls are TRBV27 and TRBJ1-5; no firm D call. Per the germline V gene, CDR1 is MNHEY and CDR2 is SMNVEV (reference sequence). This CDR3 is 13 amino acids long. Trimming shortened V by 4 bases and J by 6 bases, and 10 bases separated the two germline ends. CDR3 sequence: CASSYSGFQPQHF. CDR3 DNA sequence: TGTGCCAGCAGTTATTCGGGGTTTCAGCCCCAGCATTTT.

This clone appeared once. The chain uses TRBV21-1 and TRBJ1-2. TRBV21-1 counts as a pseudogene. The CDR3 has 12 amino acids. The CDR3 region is CASRRGGYGYTF. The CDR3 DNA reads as TGTGCCAGCCGACGGGGGGGGTATGGCTACACCTTC.

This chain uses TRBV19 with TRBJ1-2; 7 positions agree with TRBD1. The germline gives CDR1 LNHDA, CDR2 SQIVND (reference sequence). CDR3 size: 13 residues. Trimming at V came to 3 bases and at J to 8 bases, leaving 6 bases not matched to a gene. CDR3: CASSIDRVGGYTF. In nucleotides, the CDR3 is TGTGCCAGTAGTATTGACAGGGTGGGAGGCTACACCTTC.

CDR3 region: CASSQDWEGGGGYTF. CDR3 in DNA: TGTGCCAGCAGCCAAGATTGGGAGGGCGGGGGTGGCTACACCTTC. The chain employs TRBV4-2 and TRBJ1-2, with D maybe TRBD1 (5 bases). V was pared by 0 bases and J by 7 bases, with 15 bases between. The CDR3 extends over 15 amino acids. Germline V gives CDR1 LGHNA, CDR2 YNFKEQ.

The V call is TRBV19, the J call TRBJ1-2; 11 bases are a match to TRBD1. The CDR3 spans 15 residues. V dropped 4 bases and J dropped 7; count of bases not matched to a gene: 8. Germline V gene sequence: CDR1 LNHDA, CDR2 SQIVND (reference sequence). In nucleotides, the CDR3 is TGTGCCAGTAGTACCGGTAGGACAGGGGGCAGTGGCTACACCTTC. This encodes CASSTGRTGGSGYTF. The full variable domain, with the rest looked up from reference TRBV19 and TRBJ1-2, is DGGITQSPKYLFRKEGQNVTLSCEQNLNHDAMYWYRQDPGQGLRLIYYSQIVNDFQKGDIAEGYSVSREKKESFPLTVTSAQKNPTAFYLCASSTGRTGGSGYTFGSGTRLTVV.

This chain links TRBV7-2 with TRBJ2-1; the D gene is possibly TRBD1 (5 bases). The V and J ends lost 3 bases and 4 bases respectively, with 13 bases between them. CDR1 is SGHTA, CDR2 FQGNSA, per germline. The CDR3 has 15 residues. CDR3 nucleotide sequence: TGTGCCAGCAGCTTGGAGCAGGGCCTATACAATGAGCAGTTCTTC. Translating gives CASSLEQGLYNEQFF.

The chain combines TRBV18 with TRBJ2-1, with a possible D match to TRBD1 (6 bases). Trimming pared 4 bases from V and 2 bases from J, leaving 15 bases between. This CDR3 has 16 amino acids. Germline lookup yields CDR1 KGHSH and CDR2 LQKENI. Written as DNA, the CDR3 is TGTGCCAGCTCACAAGGGCACAGGGCGACCTACAATGAGCAGTTCTTC. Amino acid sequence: CASSQGHRATYNEQFF.

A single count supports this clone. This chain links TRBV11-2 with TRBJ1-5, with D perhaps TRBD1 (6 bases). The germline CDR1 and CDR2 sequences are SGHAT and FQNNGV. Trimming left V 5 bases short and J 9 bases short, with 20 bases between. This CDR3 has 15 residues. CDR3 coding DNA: TGTGCCAGCAGCCCTAACCCAGGGGCCACTTGGCCCCAGCATTTT. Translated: CASSPNPGATWPQHF.